This T cell receptor (beta chain) was obtained from a study of blood T cells in healthy people across ages. CDR3 length: 16 amino acids. Germline values: CDR1 MNHEY, CDR2 SVGEGT. V lost 7 bases, J lost 0 bases, and 11 bases stayed unmatched. Points on this clonotype: As yet, its antigen is unknown.

Study findings and constraints: Among T cells, TCR beta diversity per million cells dropped roughly linearly as age rose.

A second about 6 to 12 cycle PCR used barcoded and J-beta primers. Using its own MiXCR run on the 5' RACE reads, TCRdb lists one record per CDR3 protein. The repertoire has 750,000 to 850,000 distinct CDR3 sequences, around 25% of them found once; the top ten carry under 4.5%. These data were also reused for a study on T cells of mothers and their children. Turning to that study: Every mother supplied over 9.5 million TCR beta CDR3 reads and every child about 3 million. Persistent microchimeric T cell clones were sought, and none were detected.

J is TRBJ2-7 and V is TRBV6-2 or TRBV6-3, with TRBD1 identical over 8 bases. The sequenced sample consisted of blood. The receptor's source is a boy younger than 18 in good health. The CDR3 region is CASTRTGRQTSYEQYF. The CDR3, as DNA: TGTGCCAGCACCCGGACAGGGAGGCAGACCTCCTACGAGCAGTACTTC.